The 16 T cell receptor beta chains below were found in one sample sequenced in a study of patients and donors after allogeneic stem cell transplantation. One entry per CDR3 protein, called by TCRdb with MiXCR from the RT-PCR reads. This sample has about 410,000 distinct CDR3 sequences; 16% occur once, and the top ten carry roughly 7%. The specimen was blood, either unsorted or a sorted T cell fraction (not recorded which). These receptors all come from a human donor who was either an allogeneic HSCT recipient or a stem cell or donor lymphocyte infusion donor (not recorded which). It is not recorded whose cells these are; they may come from a transplant donor.

This clonotype turned up a few times. This chain links TRBV6-2 or TRBV6-3 with TRBJ1-1; the D gene is possibly TRBD1 (6 bases). The germline CDR1 and CDR2 sequences are MNHEY and SVGEGT. Trimming cost V 6 bases and J 6 bases, with 17 bases left between them. This CDR3 region has 14 residues. The CDR3 nucleotides read TGTGCCAGCAGGAAACAGGGAGATAAAGCTGAAGCTTTCTTT. Its protein is CASRKQGDKAEAFF.

The V call is TRBV12-3 or TRBV12-4, the J call TRBJ1-1, with 7 positions matching TRBD1. CDR3 length: 13 residues. J was trimmed by 4 bases and V by 5 bases; bases with no gene match: 4. This CDR3 reads CASSVRGSTEAFF. As DNA, the CDR3 is TGTGCCAGCAGTGTCAGGGGGAGCACTGAAGCTTTCTTT.

This clonotype turned up a few times. The rearrangement uses TRBV6-1 and TRBJ2-4, with D unclear. This CDR3 has 16 residues. Germline V gene sequence: CDR1 MNHNS, CDR2 SASEGT. Trimming removed 1 base from V and 1 base from J, with 11 bases in between. CDR3 region: CASSEVGHGAKNIQYF. CDR3 DNA sequence: TGTGCCAGCAGTGAAGTGGGCCACGGGGCCAAAAACATTCAGTACTTC.

This clonotype occurred many times. The gene calls are TRBV20-1 and TRBJ1-2; D is undetermined. The germline gives CDR1 DFQATT, CDR2 SNEGSKA (reference sequence). With 6 bases removed from V and 7 bases from J, the gap between germline ends came to 18 bases. CDR3 length: 13 amino acids. The CDR3 DNA reads TGCAGTGCGGACCAGGACGTTCTGCTTGGCTACACCTTC. This gives the protein CSADQDVLLGYTF.

This clonotype was recorded a few times. V usage is TRBV9 and J usage is TRBJ2-3, with 11 bases identical to TRBD2. This CDR3 region has 17 residues. CDR1 SGDLS and CDR2 YYNGEE come from the germline V gene. V shed 4 bases and J 4 bases; nucleotides not matched to a gene: 11. DNA of the CDR3: TGTGCCAGCAGCAAGAAGACTAGCGGGACATACCCAGATACGCAGTATTTT. This encodes CASSKKTSGTYPDTQYF.

This clonotype showed up just a few times. The chain carries TRBV20-1 and TRBJ2-3; possible D gene TRBD2, 5 bases. This CDR3 is 13 amino acids long. Per germline, CDR1 DFQATT and CDR2 SNEGSKA (reference sequence). Trimming took off 4 bases at V and 5 bases at J, with 13 bases between the two ends. The CDR3 sequence: CSATGDRRDTQYF. The CDR3 DNA sequence: TGCAGTGCTACCGGGGATCGGCGAGATACGCAGTATTTT.

This clonotype was seen many times. The chain combines TRBV29-1 with TRBJ2-5, with a possible D match to TRBD1 (7 bases). V dropped 2 bases and J dropped 5 bases, with 9 bases sitting between them. The CDR3 is 12 amino acids. Germline CDR1 SQVTM, CDR2 ANQGSEA. CDR3 protein: CSVEPGGETQYF. The DNA of the CDR3 is TGCAGCGTTGAACCAGGGGGGGAGACCCAGTACTTC.

V gene TRBV4-1 combines with J gene TRBJ1-5; no definite D call. The CDR3 has 15 residues. Trimming shortened V by 0 bases and J by 1 base, and 7 bases separated the two germline ends. The germline gives CDR1 MGHRA, CDR2 YSYEKL. The CDR3 loop is CASSQEWRSNQPQHF. CDR3 nucleotides: TGCGCCAGCAGCCAAGAGTGGCGCAGCAATCAGCCCCAGCATTTT.

In its sample, this clonotype was seen many times. The chain couples TRBV5-1 to TRBJ2-7; 11 bases agree with TRBD2. V trimming: 5 bases; J trimming: 7 bases; junction bases outside the gene matches: 8. The CDR3 spans 14 residues. Germline CDR1 SGHRS, CDR2 YFSETQ. The CDR3 DNA sequence: TGCGCCAGCAGAGAGCAACTAGCGGGGGAGGAGCAGTACTTC. It yields the protein CASREQLAGEEQYF. Based on the CDR3 plus reference TRBV5-1 and TRBJ2-7, the full variable domain is KAGVTQTPRYLIKTRGQQVTLSCSPISGHRSVSWYQQTPGQGLQFLFEYFSETQRNKGNFPGRFSGRQFSNSRSEMNVSTLELGDSALYLCASREQLAGEEQYFGPGTRLTVT.

This clonotype has only a few counts. The CDR3 bases are TGTGCCAGCACCCGGACGGGAGACACTGAAGCTTTCTTT. Protein sequence: CASTRTGDTEAFF. The chain combines TRBV6-1 with TRBJ1-1; D is ambiguous. Deletions cut 7 bases from V and 3 bases from J, with 12 bases between. Germline V gene sequence: CDR1 MNHNS, CDR2 SASEGT. This CDR3 comprises 13 residues.

This clonotype was observed a few times. The J gene is TRBJ1-1, the V gene TRBV5-1; D not resolved. The CDR3 totals 13 residues. The germline gives CDR1 SGHRS, CDR2 YFSETQ. V lost 2 bases, J lost 6 bases, and 11 bases lay in between. This CDR3 reads CASSFNGPAEAFF. In DNA form, the CDR3 reads TGCGCCAGCAGCTTTAACGGACCCGCTGAAGCTTTCTTT.

The chain has TRBV7-9 and TRBJ1-3; D is ambiguous. Germline loops: CDR1 SEHNR, CDR2 FQNEAQ (reference sequence). The length of the CDR3 is 15 residues. V was pared by 2 bases and J by 3 bases, with 11 bases between. CDR3 residues: CASSLNREIGNTIYF. CDR3 DNA sequence: TGTGCCAGCAGCTTAAACCGGGAGATTGGAAACACCATATATTTT.

This chain uses TRBV9 with TRBJ2-3; 11 bases line up with TRBD2. Trimming took 6 bases from V and 0 from J; bases not matched to a gene: 6. Germline values: CDR1 SGDLS, CDR2 YYNGEE. This CDR3 has 16 amino acids. The CDR3 sequence is CASNLAGGPSTDTQYF. The CDR3 DNA is TGTGCCAGCAACCTAGCGGGGGGCCCTAGCACAGATACGCAGTATTTT.

The gene calls are TRBV4-1 and TRBJ2-1, with D tentatively TRBD1 (5 bases). V was cut by 1 base and J by 1 base, with 8 bases left in between. Germline CDR1 is MGHRA and CDR2 is YSYEKL. The CDR3 totals 15 residues. CDR3 DNA: TGCGCCAGCAGCCAAGGCAGGGTTTCCTACAATGAGCAGTTCTTC. Translated, it gives CASSQGRVSYNEQFF.

The chain carries TRBV15 and TRBJ2-3; unclear D gene. Trimming stripped 0 bases from V and 0 bases from J, with 10 bases between. The CDR3 has 16 amino acids. Germline values: CDR1 LNHNV, CDR2 YYDKDF (reference sequence). For the CDR3, the DNA is TGTGCCACCAGCAGAGATAGGCTGGTAAGCACAGATACGCAGTATTTT. Its translation: CATSRDRLVSTDTQYF.

The genes are TRBV27 and TRBJ1-1; TRBD1 is a possible D gene (6 bases). CDR1 is MNHEY and CDR2 is SMNVEV in the germline V gene (reference sequence). The V end lost 5 bases, the J end lost 6 bases, and 16 bases lay between the germline ends. There are 14 residues in the CDR3. The CDR3 spells CASSDRSTLAEAFF. CDR3 DNA sequence: TGTGCCAGCAGTGACAGGTCCACCTTGGCTGAAGCTTTCTTT.